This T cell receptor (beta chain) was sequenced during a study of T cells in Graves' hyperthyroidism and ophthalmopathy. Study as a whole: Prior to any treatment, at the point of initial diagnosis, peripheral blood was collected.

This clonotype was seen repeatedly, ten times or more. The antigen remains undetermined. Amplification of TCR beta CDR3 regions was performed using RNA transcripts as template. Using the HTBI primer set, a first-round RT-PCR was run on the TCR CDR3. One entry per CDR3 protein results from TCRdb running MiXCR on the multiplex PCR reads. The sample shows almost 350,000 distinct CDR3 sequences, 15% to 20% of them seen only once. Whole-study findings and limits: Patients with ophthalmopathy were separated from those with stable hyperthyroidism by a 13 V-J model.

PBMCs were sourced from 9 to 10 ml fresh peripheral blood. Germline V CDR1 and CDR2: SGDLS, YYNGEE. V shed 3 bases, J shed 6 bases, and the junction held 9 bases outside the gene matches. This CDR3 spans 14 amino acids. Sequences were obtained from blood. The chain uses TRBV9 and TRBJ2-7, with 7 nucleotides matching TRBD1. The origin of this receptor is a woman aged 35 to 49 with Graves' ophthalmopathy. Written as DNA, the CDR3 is TGTGCCAGCAGCGGGACAGGTGGCCCCGTCGAGCAGTACTTC. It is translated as CASSGTGGPVEQYF.